Sequencing of this T cell receptor beta chain was carried out in a study of neoadjuvant nivolumab and ipilimumab in lung cancer. Overall study findings and caveats: TCR richness and clonality were higher in tumors than adjacent uninvolved lung.

TCRdb's copy holds only in-frame clones and misses some; the assay was immunoSEQ multiplex PCR. The data hold about 23,000 clones, with roughly 85% observed a single time. On this clone itself: Its cognate antigen is unknown.

The CDR3 has 12 amino acids. V was clipped by 9 bases and J by 4 bases, with 9 bases between them. Germline V gene sequence: CDR1 MDHEN, CDR2 SYDVKM. The chain has TRBV28 and TRBJ1-4; D unresolved. The sequenced sample was peripheral blood, obtained before neoadjuvant nivolumab, alone or with ipilimumab. The clonotype was recovered from an adult with non-small cell lung cancer. In DNA, the CDR3 is TGTGCCAGTAAGGACCTTAATGAAAAACTGTTTTTT. As protein: CASKDLNEKLFF. The full variable domain, its missing parts supplied by reference TRBV28 and TRBJ1-4, is DVKVTQSSRYLVKRTGEKVFLECVQDMDHENMFWYRQDPGLGLRLIYFSYDVKMKEKGDIPEGYSVSREKKERFSLILESASTNQTSMYLCASKDLNEKLFFGSGTQLSVL.